The source of this TCR beta chain is a study of blood T cell repertoires in COVID-19. How the authors handled the data: Nucleated cell counts were estimated from reference gene primer amplification. The table came from immunoSEQ multiplex PCR; TCRdb's copy has only in-frame clones and leaves some out. The V and J calls and clone size come from that table; D and trimming were worked out from the DNA. The table includes over 150,000 clones, 70% to 90% detected once. After removal of 4 bases from V and 5 bases from J, the junction contained 4 bases not matched to a gene. The germline V gene encodes CDR1 MDHEN and CDR2 SYDVKM. The CDR3 has 14 amino acids. This clone turned up a few times.

This clonotype was sampled from a woman over 75 with COVID-19, enrolled during active disease. V gene TRBV28 combines with J gene TRBJ1-2, with TRBD1 identical over 10 bases. The sample comprised peripheral blood. The chain's CDR3 is CASSSGQGGYGYTF. The CDR3 DNA reads TGTGCCAGCAGTTCTGGACAGGGGGGGTATGGCTACACCTTC.